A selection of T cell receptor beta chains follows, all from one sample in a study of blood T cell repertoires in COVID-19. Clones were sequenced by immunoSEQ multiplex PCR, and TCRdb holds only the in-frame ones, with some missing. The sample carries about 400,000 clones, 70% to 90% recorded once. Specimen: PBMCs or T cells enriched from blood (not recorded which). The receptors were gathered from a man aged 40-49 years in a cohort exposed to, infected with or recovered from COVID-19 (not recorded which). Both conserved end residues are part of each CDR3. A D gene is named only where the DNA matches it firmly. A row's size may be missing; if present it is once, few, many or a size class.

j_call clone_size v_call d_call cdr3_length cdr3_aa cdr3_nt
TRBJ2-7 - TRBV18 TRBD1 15 CASTGGQGAFYEQYF TGTGCCAGCACAGGTGGACAGGGGGCGTTTTACGAGCAGTACTTC
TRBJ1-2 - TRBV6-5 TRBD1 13 CASSGQRNYGYTF TGTGCCAGCTCGGGACAGAGGAACTATGGCTACACCTTC
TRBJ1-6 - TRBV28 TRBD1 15 CASSPSQGSNSPLHF TGTGCCAGCAGTCCGTCACAGGGGTCGAATTCACCCCTCCACTTT
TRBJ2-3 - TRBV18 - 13 CASSWPGTDTQYF TGTGCCAGCTCGTGGCCTGGCACAGATACGCAGTATTTT
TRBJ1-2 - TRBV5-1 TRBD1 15 CASSSLSQGAGGYTF TGCGCCAGCAGTTCGCTCTCTCAGGGGGCTGGTGGCTACACCTTC
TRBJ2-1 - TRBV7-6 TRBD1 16 CASSLAGTGGKGEQFF TGTGCCAGCAGCTTGGCCGGGACAGGGGGCAAGGGTGAGCAGTTCTTC
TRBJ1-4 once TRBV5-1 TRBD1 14 CASSLQGANEKLFF TGCGCCAGCAGCTTACAGGGGGCAAATGAAAAACTGTTTTTT
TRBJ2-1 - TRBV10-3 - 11 CAISGINEQFF TGTGCCATCAGTGGTATCAATGAGCAGTTCTTC
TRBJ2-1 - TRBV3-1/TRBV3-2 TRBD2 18 CASSQWLAGGNSYNEQFF TGTGCCAGCAGCCAATGGCTAGCGGGAGGCAATTCCTACAATGAGCAGTTCTTC
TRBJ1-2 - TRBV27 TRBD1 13 CASSLGGQRFYTF TGTGCTAGCAGTTTAGGGGGACAGCGATTCTACACCTTC
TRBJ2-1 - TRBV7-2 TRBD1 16 CASSPRQGARGNEQFF TGTGCCAGCAGCCCAAGACAGGGGGCGCGGGGCAATGAGCAGTTCTTC
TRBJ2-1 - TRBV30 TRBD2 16 CAWSLAGLSSYNEQFF TGTGCCTGGAGTTTAGCGGGACTCAGCTCCTACAATGAGCAGTTCTTC
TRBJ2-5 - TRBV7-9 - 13 CASSLSSEETQYF TGTGCCAGCAGCTTATCTAGCGAAGAGACCCAGTACTTC
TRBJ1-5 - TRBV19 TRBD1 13 CATSTGFGQPQHF TGTGCCACCTCGACAGGGTTTGGGCAGCCCCAGCATTTT
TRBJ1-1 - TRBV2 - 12 CASINQGPSTFF TGTGCCAGCATTAACCAGGGCCCGTCTACTTTCTTT
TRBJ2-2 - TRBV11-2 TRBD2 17 CASSLGASGSSTGELFF TGTGCCAGCAGCTTAGGGGCTAGCGGGAGCTCCACCGGGGAGCTGTTTTTT
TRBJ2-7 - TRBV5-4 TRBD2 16 CASSVELAGGPYEQYF TGTGCCAGCAGCGTCGAACTAGCGGGAGGGCCTTACGAGCAGTACTTC
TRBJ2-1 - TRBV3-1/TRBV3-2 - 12 CASSQQDSEQFF TGTGCCAGCAGCCAACAGGACTCGGAGCAGTTCTTC
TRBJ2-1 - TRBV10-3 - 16 CAISPLQERVRVEQFF TGTGCCATCAGCCCGTTGCAGGAGCGGGTTAGGGTTGAGCAGTTCTTC
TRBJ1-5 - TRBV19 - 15 CASSIGSGAPGPQHF TGTGCCAGTAGTATTGGGTCTGGGGCCCCAGGGCCCCAGCATTTT
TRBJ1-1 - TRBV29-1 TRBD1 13 CSVGQGASTEAFF TGCAGCGTTGGACAGGGGGCCTCGACTGAAGCTTTCTTT
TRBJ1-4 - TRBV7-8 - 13 CASSPRVGEKLFF TGTGCCAGCAGCCCCAGGGTGGGGGAAAAACTGTTTTTT
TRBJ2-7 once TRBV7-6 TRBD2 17 CASSLRTSGTTIYEQYF TGTGCCAGCAGCCTTCGGACTAGCGGGACTACCATCTACGAGCAGTACTTC
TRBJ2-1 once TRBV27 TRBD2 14 CASRLAGVRNEQFF TGTGCCAGCCGACTAGCGGGAGTTCGGAATGAGCAGTTCTTC
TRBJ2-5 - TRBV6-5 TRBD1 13 CASSLDRVETQYF TGTGCCAGCAGCCTGGACAGGGTTGAGACCCAGTACTTC
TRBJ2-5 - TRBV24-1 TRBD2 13 CATSDLSSGTQYF TGTGCCACCAGTGATTTGTCTAGCGGGACCCAGTACTTC
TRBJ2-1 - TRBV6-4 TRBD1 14 CASSDRVGGNEQFF TGTGCCAGCAGCGACAGGGTAGGGGGCAATGAGCAGTTCTTC
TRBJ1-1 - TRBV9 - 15 CASSPHGGVNTEAFF TGTGCCAGCAGCCCTCATGGGGGGGTGAACACTGAAGCTTTCTTT
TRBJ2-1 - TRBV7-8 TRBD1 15 CASSFSGTGAREQFF TGTGCCAGCAGCTTTTCCGGGACAGGGGCCCGTGAGCAGTTCTTC
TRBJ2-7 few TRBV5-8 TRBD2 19 CASSWTASGLAGDSYEQYF TGTGCCAGCAGCTGGACAGCCTCGGGACTAGCGGGAGATTCCTACGAGCAGTACTTC
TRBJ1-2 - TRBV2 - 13 CASSRDYYYGYTF TGTGCCAGCAGTAGGGACTACTACTATGGCTACACCTTC
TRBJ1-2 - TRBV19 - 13 CASSLQGYDGYTF TGTGCCAGTAGCCTCCAGGGGTACGATGGCTACACCTTC